Following are 32 T cell receptor beta chains from one sample sequenced in a study of blood T cell repertoires in COVID-19 (dated by TCRdb to the early 2020s). Library creation used the immunoSEQ multiplex PCR assay. TCRdb re-hosts the immuneACCESS table, in-frame sequences only. Its copies lack some clones; in the studies checked, an unresolved V gene accounts for under half of them, and the cause for the rest is not known. Present in this sample are tens of thousands of clones, approximately 90% of which were seen just once. Under 1.5% of the sample is taken by the ten largest. The sequencing input was peripheral blood. The receptors here all came from a human donor in a cohort sampled during active COVID-19.

J is TRBJ2-1 and V is TRBV5-1; TRBD2 aligns across 9 bases. Germline values: CDR1 SGHRS, CDR2 YFSETQ. The CDR3 totals 15 residues. Trimming at V came to 0 bases and at J to 8 bases, leaving 6 bases not matched to a gene. The CDR3 is CASSLVSGSSDEQFF. The CDR3 DNA reads TGCGCCAGCAGCTTGGTTAGCGGGAGCTCCGATGAGCAGTTCTTC.

This clone was counted between two and nine times. The chain links TRBV21-1 to TRBJ2-3; the table's TRBD2 call for D was not verified on the DNA. TRBV21-1 is given as a pseudogene. This CDR3 contains 17 residues. CDR3 residues: CASSARTSGNNTDTQYF. CDR3 coding DNA: TGTGCCAGCAGCGCGCGGACTAGCGGGAATAACACAGATACGCAGTATTTT.

This rearrangement joins TRBV5-1 to TRBJ1-2; 8 bases are shared with TRBD1. Per the germline V gene, CDR1 is SGHRS and CDR2 is YFSETQ. The CDR3 is 16 residues long. V gave up 0 bases and J gave up 1 base; unmatched junction bases: 5. CDR3 DNA: TGCGCCAGCAGCTTGGACGGACAGGGCCTTAACTATGGCTACACCTTC. Its translation is CASSLDGQGLNYGYTF. The whole variable domain, filled in from reference TRBV5-1 and TRBJ1-2, reads KAGVTQTPRYLIKTRGQQVTLSCSPISGHRSVSWYQQTPGQGLQFLFEYFSETQRNKGNFPGRFSGRQFSNSRSEMNVSTLELGDSALYLCASSLDGQGLNYGYTFGSGTRLTVV.

The rearrangement uses TRBV11-2 and TRBJ1-1; 7 bases are shared with TRBD1. Germline values: CDR1 SGHAT, CDR2 FQNNGV. CDR3 length: 13 residues. V was clipped by 6 bases and J by 5 bases; unmatched bases: 6. CDR3 protein: CASSRTGVTEAFF. The CDR3 DNA is TGTGCCAGCAGTCGTACAGGGGTGACTGAAGCTTTCTTT.

The CDR3 loop is CASSQGSPNTGELFF. CDR3 bases: TGTGCCAGCAGCCAAGGGAGTCCAAACACCGGGGAGCTGTTTTTT. The chain uses TRBV7-9 and TRBJ2-2; D may be TRBD2 (5 bases). CDR1 is SEHNR, CDR2 FQNEAQ, per germline (reference sequence). This CDR3 region has 15 residues. Trimming removed 5 bases from V and 2 bases from J, with 12 bases in between.

The chain recombines TRBV5-4 with TRBJ2-6; maybe TRBD1 (5 bases). Germline V gene lookup returns CDR1 SGHNT and CDR2 YYREEE (reference sequence). Trimming shortened V by 2 bases and J by 0 bases, and 15 bases separated the two germline ends. The CDR3 totals 18 residues. The CDR3 region is CASSFQGRASSGANVLTF. The CDR3 bases are TGTGCCAGCAGCTTTCAGGGTAGGGCGAGCTCTGGGGCCAACGTCCTGACTTTC.

The V and J genes are TRBV11-2 and TRBJ2-2; perhaps TRBD2 as D (5 bases). The CDR3 loop spans 15 amino acids. CDR1 is SGHAT, CDR2 FQNNGV, per germline. V lost 5 bases and J 5 bases, leaving 15 bases between the germline ends. CDR3 nucleotide sequence: TGTGCCAGCAGCCCCGGGGAGTTTTGGACCGGGGAGCTGTTTTTT. Encoded protein: CASSPGEFWTGELFF.

The chain links TRBV10-2 to TRBJ1-1, with a tentative D call TRBD1 (5 bases). The length of the CDR3 is 13 residues. Germline V gene sequence: CDR1 WSHSY, CDR2 SAAADI. Deletions cut 6 bases from V and 0 bases from J, with 8 bases between. CDR3 in amino acids: CASSPGMNTEAFF. In DNA, the CDR3 is TGCGCCAGCAGCCCAGGGATGAACACTGAAGCTTTCTTT.

In DNA, the CDR3 is TGTGCCAGCAGCCCGACCTACGGCCAGGGGGAGACCCAGTACTTC. Amino acid sequence: CASSPTYGQGETQYF. The rearrangement links TRBV5-4 to TRBJ2-5, with D maybe TRBD1 (6 bases). The V and J ends lost 4 bases and 5 bases respectively, with 18 bases between them. This CDR3 has 15 amino acids. The germline gives CDR1 SGHNT, CDR2 YYREEE (reference sequence).

V and J are TRBV2 and TRBJ2-1; TRBD2 matches 11 bases. Trimming cost V 6 bases and J 9 bases; bases outside gene matches: 10. Germline CDR1 SNHLY, CDR2 FYNNEI. CDR3 size: 15 residues. In DNA form, the CDR3 reads TGTGCCAGCAGAGCTGGACTAGCGGGTGGGTCTGAGCAGTTCTTC. This encodes CASRAGLAGGSEQFF.

This rearrangement joins TRBV30 to TRBJ1-5; 8 bases line up with TRBD1. CDR3 length: 13 residues. V lost 7 bases to trimming and J lost 2 bases; unmatched junction nucleotides: 4. The germline gives CDR1 GTSNPN, CDR2 SVGIG (reference sequence). The CDR3 is CASGQGRNQPQHF. In DNA, the CDR3 is TGTGCCTCAGGACAGGGCCGCAATCAGCCCCAGCATTTT. Full variable domain (missing parts from reference TRBV30 and TRBJ1-5): SQTIHQWPATLVQPVGSPLSLECTVEGTSNPNLYWYRQAAGRGLQLLFYSVGIGQISSEVPQNLSASRPQDRQFILSSKKLLLSDSGFYLCASGQGRNQPQHFGDGTRLSIL.

This clone was recorded once. This same CDR3 is encoded by further DNA sequences in the sample. V usage is TRBV28 and J usage is TRBJ2-3, with D possibly matching TRBD1 (5 bases). The CDR3 is 14 residues long. V was trimmed by 3 bases and J by 0 bases, leaving 7 bases between them. Germline V gives CDR1 MDHEN, CDR2 SYDVKM. The CDR3 sequence is CASSLSGSTDTQYF. CDR3 DNA: TGTGCCAGCAGTTTGTCAGGGAGCACAGATACGCAGTATTTT.

The chain recombines TRBV2 with TRBJ2-7; the D gene is possibly TRBD2 (5 bases). The CDR3 length is 15 residues. In germline, CDR1 is SNHLY, CDR2 FYNNEI. Trimming left V 6 bases short and J 2 bases short, with 17 bases between. CDR3 coding DNA: TGTGCCAGCAGGAATGGGCGGGCGGGCCCCTACGAGCAGTACTTC. Translation gives CASRNGRAGPYEQYF.

The CDR3 coding sequence is TGTGCCAGCAGCTTCGCGCAGTGGGGCAGCACAGATACGCAGTATTTT. Its translation: CASSFAQWGSTDTQYF. The chain joins TRBV7-9 to TRBJ2-3; possible D gene TRBD1, 5 bases. The ends were cut back, 3 bases at V and 0 bases at J, with 13 bases in the middle. The CDR3 sequence is 16 residues long. The V gene's germline CDR1 is SEHNR and CDR2 FQNEAQ (reference sequence). Supplemented by reference TRBV7-9 and TRBJ2-3, the full variable domain reads DTGVSQNPRHKITKRGQNVTFRCDPISEHNRLYWYRQTLGQGPEFLTYFQNEAQLEKSRLLSDRFSAERPKGSFSTLEIQRTEQGDSAMYLCASSFAQWGSTDTQYFGPGTRLTVL.

The J gene is TRBJ2-5, the V gene TRBV5-1, with 10 bases matching TRBD2. The CDR3 is 15 amino acids. Germline V gene lookup returns CDR1 SGHRS and CDR2 YFSETQ. J was trimmed by 5 bases and V by 1 base; bases with no gene match: 5. CDR3 sequence reads: CASSLMLAGEETQYF. DNA for the CDR3: TGCGCCAGCAGCTTGATGCTAGCGGGAGAGGAGACCCAGTACTTC.

The V call is TRBV6-2 or TRBV6-3, the J call TRBJ1-1; D gene uncertain. The germline CDR1 and CDR2 sequences are MNHEY and SVGEGT. Trimming removed 0 bases at V and 4 bases at J, with 12 bases between. The CDR3 covers 15 residues. Written as DNA, the CDR3 is TGTGCCAGCAGTTACTCGCCGGGGTCCGGCACTGAAGCTTTCTTT. Translation gives CASSYSPGSGTEAFF.

The gene calls are TRBV18 and TRBJ1-4; D remains ambiguous. V lost 3 bases and J lost 8, with 16 bases in between. The CDR3 runs 15 residues. CDR1 is KGHSH, CDR2 LQKENI, per germline. Here the CDR3 DNA reads TGTGCCAGCTCACCGATCCGGGAAATGGGGGAAAAACTGTTTTTT. As protein: CASSPIREMGEKLFF.

The chain couples TRBV21-1 to TRBJ1-5; the DNA was not used to check the table's D call, TRBD1. TRBV21-1 is flagged as a pseudogene. CDR3 length: 18 amino acids. The CDR3 sequence is CASSKDPRWQGGNQPQHF. The CDR3 DNA follows: TGTGCCAGCAGCAAAGACCCCCGGTGGCAGGGGGGCAATCAGCCCCAGCATTTT.

The CDR3 sequence: CASSLAGTSQYEQYF. The CDR3 DNA is TGTGCCAGCAGCTTAGCCGGGACTAGCCAGTACGAGCAGTACTTC. The chain couples TRBV7-2 to TRBJ2-7; 9 bases fit TRBD2. CDR1 is SGHTA and CDR2 is FQGNSA in the germline V gene. The CDR3 is made up of 15 amino acids. Trimming at V came to 0 bases and at J to 4 bases, leaving 4 bases not matched to a gene.

This clone was counted once. The chain is built from TRBV6-2 or TRBV6-3 and TRBJ2-7, with D possibly matching TRBD2 (6 bases). CDR1 is MNHEY and CDR2 is SVGEGT in the germline V gene. V lost 6 bases and J lost 0, with 24 bases in between. This CDR3 is built from 18 residues. The CDR3 sequence: CASSPVVGGTQNSYEQYF. The CDR3 nucleotides are TGTGCCAGCAGCCCCGTGGTAGGCGGGACTCAAAACTCCTACGAGCAGTACTTC.

This clone appeared a few times. The chain couples TRBV10-2 to TRBJ2-7; no definite D call. V dropped 2 bases and J dropped 0 bases, with 11 bases sitting between them. The germline V gene has CDR1 WSHSY and CDR2 SAAADI. The CDR3 has 15 residues. The CDR3 nucleotides read TGCGCCAGCAGTGAGATGGTTGGGCCCTCCTACGAGCAGTACTTC. Translating gives CASSEMVGPSYEQYF.

The chain combines TRBV19 with TRBJ2-7; 7 nucleotides line up with TRBD1. Unmatched junction bases numbered 8, after V lost 5 bases and J lost 1 base. The germline V gene has CDR1 LNHDA and CDR2 SQIVND (reference sequence). CDR3 length equals 15 residues. CDR3 in DNA: TGTGCCAGTAGTTTGACAGGGAGTGGGTCCTACGAGCAGTACGTC. Its protein product is CASSLTGSGSYEQYV.

This clone was seen just once. The J gene is TRBJ2-7, the V gene TRBV19, with D possibly matching TRBD1 (5 bases). The V end lost 3 bases, the J end lost 4 bases, and 10 bases lay between the germline ends. Germline V gives CDR1 LNHDA, CDR2 SQIVND (reference sequence). CDR3 length equals 13 residues. The CDR3 DNA reads as TGTGCCAGTAGTATCTTCCAGGGATACGAGCAGTACTTC. This encodes CASSIFQGYEQYF.

The rearrangement joins TRBV10-3 to TRBJ1-3; D unresolved. V lost 4 bases and J 6 bases, leaving 4 bases between the germline ends. The germline V gene encodes CDR1 ENHRY and CDR2 SYGVKD. The CDR3 extends over 11 amino acids. CDR3 sequence reads: CAISAENTIYF. CDR3 nucleotides: TGTGCCATCAGTGCAGAAAACACCATATATTTT.

The chain employs TRBV30 and TRBJ2-2; 8 bases fit TRBD1. CDR1 and CDR2 from the germline V gene are GTSNPN and SVGIG (reference sequence). Trimming removed 4 bases from V and 3 bases from J; junction bases left unmatched: 7. The CDR3 loop spans 15 amino acids. CDR3: CAWIPGTGYTGELFF. The DNA of the CDR3 is TGTGCCTGGATACCCGGGACAGGATACACCGGGGAGCTGTTTTTT.

CDR3 bases: TGTGCCAGCACGGAGCCGGGACAGGGTTCCCACGAGCAGTACTTC. Protein: CASTEPGQGSHEQYF. The rearrangement uses TRBV6-5 and TRBJ2-7, with TRBD1 matching 9 bases. The length of the CDR3 is 15 residues. The germline V gene has CDR1 MNHEY and CDR2 SVGAGI. The ends lost 7 bases at V and 5 bases at J; junction bases unmatched: 12.

The sample holds a few counts of this clone. The chain joins TRBV28 to TRBJ1-5; 8 bases match TRBD1. The J segment lost 0 bases and the V segment lost 6 bases, leaving 4 bases of the junction unmatched. The CDR3 loop spans 15 amino acids. Germline V gene lookup returns CDR1 MDHEN and CDR2 SYDVKM. CDR3 in amino acids: CASRRDRLSNQPQHF. The CDR3 nucleotides are TGTGCCAGCAGGCGGGACAGGCTTAGCAATCAGCCCCAGCATTTT. Full variable domain (rest looked up from reference TRBV28 and TRBJ1-5): DVKVTQSSRYLVKRTGEKVFLECVQDMDHENMFWYRQDPGLGLRLIYFSYDVKMKEKGDIPEGYSVSREKKERFSLILESASTNQTSMYLCASRRDRLSNQPQHFGDGTRLSIL.

The CDR3 sequence is CASSQTSGSGGEQFF. CDR3 in DNA: TGTGCCAGTAGTCAGACTAGCGGGAGTGGGGGTGAGCAGTTCTTC. V gene TRBV19 combines with J gene TRBJ2-1, with 12 bases identical to TRBD2. Germline CDR1 reads LNHDA; CDR2 reads SQIVND (reference sequence). The V and J ends lost 5 bases and 9 bases, in that order; junction bases with no gene match: 8. The CDR3 runs 15 residues. The full variable domain, with the rest looked up from reference TRBV19 and TRBJ2-1, is DGGITQSPKYLFRKEGQNVTLSCEQNLNHDAMYWYRQDPGQGLRLIYYSQIVNDFQKGDIAEGYSVSREKKESFPLTVTSAQKNPTAFYLCASSQTSGSGGEQFFGPGTRLTVL.

J is TRBJ2-7 and V is TRBV5-3; TRBD2 agrees at 16 bases. TRBV5-3 is flagged as an ORF with uncertain function. This CDR3 is built from 19 residues. Trimming took 4 bases from V and 0 from J; bases not matched to a gene: 10. The CDR3 here is CARSPGTSGREASSYEQYF. CDR3 sequence (DNA): TGTGCCAGAAGCCCGGGGACTAGCGGGAGGGAGGCCAGCTCCTACGAGCAGTACTTC.

V is TRBV15 and J is TRBJ1-1, with D unresolved. CDR1 is LNHNV and CDR2 is YYDKDF in the germline V gene (reference sequence). The V and J ends lost 9 bases and 4 bases respectively, with 15 bases between them. This CDR3 has 13 amino acids. CDR3 amino acids: CATGMDLGTEAFF. The CDR3 coding sequence is TGTGCCACGGGGATGGACTTGGGCACTGAAGCTTTCTTT. The entire variable domain, with the rest obtained from reference TRBV15 and TRBJ1-1, is as follows: DAMVIQNPRYQVTQFGKPVTLSCSQTLNHNVMYWYQQKSSQAPKLLFHYYDKDFNNEADTPDNFQSRRPNTSFCFLDIRSPGLGDTAMYLCATGMDLGTEAFFGQGTRLTVV.

The chain couples TRBV11-3 to TRBJ2-1, with a possible D match to TRBD2 (5 bases). The germline V gene has CDR1 SGHNT and CDR2 YENEEA. The CDR3 extends over 19 amino acids. V was trimmed by 4 bases and J by 0 bases, leaving 22 bases between them. The CDR3 loop is CASSYRPLSAASSYNEQFF. CDR3 bases: TGTGCCAGCAGCTATAGACCACTTTCAGCGGCGAGCTCCTACAATGAGCAGTTCTTC. The full variable domain, its missing parts supplied by reference TRBV11-3 and TRBJ2-1, is EAGVVQSPRYKIIEKKQPVAFWCNPISGHNTLYWYLQNLGQGPELLIRYENEEAVDDSQLPKDRFSAERLKGVDSTLKIQPAELGDSAVYLCASSYRPLSAASSYNEQFFGPGTRLTVL.

The CDR3 here is CASSHPRDRVNTIYF. In DNA form, the CDR3 reads TGCGCCAGCAGCCACCCGAGGGACAGGGTAAACACCATATATTTT. V and J are TRBV4-1 and TRBJ1-3; 9 bases fit TRBD1. The J segment lost 6 bases and the V segment lost 3 bases, leaving 6 bases of the junction unmatched. The germline CDR1 and CDR2 sequences are MGHRA and YSYEKL. This CDR3 comprises 15 residues.